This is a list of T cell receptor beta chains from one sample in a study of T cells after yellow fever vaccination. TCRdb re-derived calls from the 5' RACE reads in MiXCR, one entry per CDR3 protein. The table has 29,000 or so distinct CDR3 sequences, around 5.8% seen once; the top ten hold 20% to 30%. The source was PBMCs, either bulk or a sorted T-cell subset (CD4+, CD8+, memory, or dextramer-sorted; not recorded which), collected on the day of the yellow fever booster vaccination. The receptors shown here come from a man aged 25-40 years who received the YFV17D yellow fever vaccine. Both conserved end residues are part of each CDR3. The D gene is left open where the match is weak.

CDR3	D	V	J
CCAREKPGQENYGYTF	TRBD1	TRBV20-1	TRBJ1-2
CASSLVETWDSRYNEQFF	TRBD1	TRBV28	TRBJ2-1
CASSGDSGEQFF	.	TRBV6-2/TRBV6-3	TRBJ2-1
CSAPDRVSYEQYF	.	TRBV20-1	TRBJ2-7
CSARRQENYGYTF	.	TRBV20-1	TRBJ1-2
CSARDAVHSPLHF	.	TRBV20-1	TRBJ1-6
CASRLTSGALYF	TRBD2	TRBV5-6	TRBJ2-5
CASSPGANQPQHF	.	TRBV5-1	TRBJ1-5
CASSPHGQGKDQPQHF	TRBD1	TRBV5-5	TRBJ1-5
CASSPGGGSPLHF	.	TRBV12-3/TRBV12-4	TRBJ1-6
CASSLGRTGVTGANVLTF	TRBD1	TRBV12-3/TRBV12-4	TRBJ2-6
CSRDSYGYTF	TRBD1	TRBV20-1	TRBJ1-2
CASSFGAGAEAFF	.	TRBV12-3/TRBV12-4	TRBJ1-1
CAIRDNPSTEAFF	.	TRBV10-3	TRBJ1-1
CSAQTQPKGLYEQYF	.	TRBV20-1	TRBJ2-7
CASSLVQRDNEQFF	.	TRBV7-6	TRBJ2-1
CSVEDQGYEQYF	.	TRBV29-1	TRBJ2-7
CASSLGTSTDTQYF	.	TRBV7-9	TRBJ2-3
CASSLAVSGELFF	.	TRBV5-1	TRBJ2-2
CASSETLNTEAFF	.	TRBV10-1	TRBJ1-1
CASSQDAYTEAFF	.	TRBV14	TRBJ1-1
CASSPQGGASTGELFF	.	TRBV28	TRBJ2-2
CASSSPALRTQYF	.	TRBV7-2	TRBJ2-3
CSASIRGEGYSYNEQFF	.	TRBV20-1	TRBJ2-1
CASSLGLAGRETQYF	TRBD2	TRBV28	TRBJ2-5
CAWSGREKPYEQYF	.	TRBV30	TRBJ2-7
CASGPGVTEAFF	.	TRBV5-6	TRBJ1-1
CASSQEHLGRHNEQFF	.	TRBV4-3	TRBJ2-1
CASSLPPRDPSSYEQYF	.	TRBV5-1	TRBJ2-7
CSARVPGLSAYEQFF	.	TRBV20-1	TRBJ2-1
CSAREASGRSGELFF	TRBD2	TRBV20-1	TRBJ2-2
CSAREIQETQYF	.	TRBV20-1	TRBJ2-5
CAIGHALGYEQYF	.	TRBV4-2	TRBJ2-7
CASTLLPSYNEQFF	.	TRBV7-2	TRBJ2-1
CASMARPYTDTQYF	.	TRBV6-5	TRBJ2-3
CASSYWDPNTGELFF	.	TRBV5-1	TRBJ2-2
CASSRPGSGRGNEQFF	TRBD2	TRBV6-2/TRBV6-3	TRBJ2-1
CSVESGIGSYEQYF	.	TRBV29-1	TRBJ2-7
CASSVSGGDTQYF	.	TRBV9	TRBJ2-3
CASSSGSPLEQYF	.	TRBV7-2	TRBJ2-7
CSATTGVSNTEAFF	TRBD1	TRBV20-1	TRBJ1-1
CSATDLYVQYF	.	TRBV20-1	TRBJ2-7
CASSTGPARTEAFF	.	TRBV7-6	TRBJ1-1
CASTRRGDSYNEQFF	TRBD2	TRBV19	TRBJ2-1
CASSSSRDTGELFF	.	TRBV7-3	TRBJ2-2
CASSQHQAGSGNEQFF	.	TRBV7-2	TRBJ2-1
CASSFSTDTQYF	.	TRBV6-6	TRBJ2-3
CASSLAGISYYEQYF	TRBD2	TRBV12-3/TRBV12-4	TRBJ2-7
CASRPRDRGLVDGYTF	TRBD1	TRBV19	TRBJ1-2
CASSLSGRGGGETQYF	.	TRBV7-9	TRBJ2-5